These T cell receptor beta chains were read from a single sample in a study of T cell repertoires in cytomegalovirus infection. TCRdb called the reads again in MiXCR, with one record for every CDR3 protein. The sample comprises around 350,000 distinct CDR3 sequences, over 15% of which are singletons, and 8.5% to 10% rests with the top ten. The specimen was PBMCs. The receptors stem from a human donor in good health (CMV status not recorded). Some clones in this sample may be carry-over from other donors' samples. The conserved cysteine and the conserved F or W are not part of the CDR3 here.

v_gene,CDR3aa
TRBV10-3,AIGGQGSNSNQPQH
TRBV20-1,SARLRVSSYNEQF
TRBV12-3/TRBV12-4,ASTPGLAFYEQY
TRBV7-2,ASSLVSGGVTDTQY
TRBV9,ASSVATWNNEQF
TRBV20-1,SAPEGASMVPYNEQF
TRBV5-6,ASSRQGEKLF
TRBV5-1,ASSSGRTIYNEQF
TRBV7-2,ASSPQDTQS
TRBV19,ATTLGTGFNQPQH
TRBV12-3/TRBV12-4,ASSFQAHQPQH
TRBV12-3/TRBV12-4,ASSLMRVDQY
TRBV7-8,ASSLAGQGANTEAF
TRBV7-8,ASSHTGPRDNEKLF
TRBV12-3/TRBV12-4,ASQFGGGIRTNYGYT
TRBV7-2,ATSEGARSTEAV
TRBV12-5,ASGQVDTEAF
TRBV28,ASRSTSAGGGNEQF
TRBV10-2,ASSGPTRDTQY
TRBV7-2,ASSLGPSSMISGNTIY
TRBV12-3/TRBV12-4,ASKPGPLGAGNTIY
TRBV5-4,ASSHGLAGGPNEQF
TRBV7-6,ASSFLPGRSDTQY
TRBV7-9,ASSSETGGYNEQF
TRBV12-3/TRBV12-4,ASSPGVAVYNEQF
TRBV28,ASSPRFRGRTNYGYT
TRBV15,ATSRVRVSPGNTIY
TRBV7-6,ASSFSQFYEKLF
TRBV20-1,SARSRDRRFYEQY
TRBV20-1,SAGTSTNTGELF
TRBV5-3,ASSPGKSYNEQF
TRBV4-1,ASSQDLLIGQY
TRBV19,ASRPTTNEKLF
TRBV6-1,AIPGQGPYEQY
TRBV12-3/TRBV12-4,ASSLAGIGTDTQY
TRBV2,ASSRDGIQTDTQY
TRBV10-3,AIKREGNQPQH
TRBV11-2,ASSLVKSTQY
TRBV20-1,SAREREASSYNEQF
TRBV18,ASSRTTGGRYEQY
TRBV28,ASSSRYETQY
TRBV7-2,ASSQTAGGHTGELF
TRBV19,ASSSSRTLNNEQF
TRBV7-2,ASSTGLPPDEQY
TRBV10-3,ATKDRDFAEAF
TRBV7-2,ASSLGAVETQY
TRBV7-2,ASSLSGTDNEKLF
TRBV19,ASSIGLDPKTRAYEQY
TRBV2,ASSQNLGYEQY
TRBV7-9,ASRPTGGLGEKLF